The rows below give T cell receptor beta chains drawn from one sample of a study of blood T cell repertoires in COVID-19. Assay: immunoSEQ multiplex PCR; the TCRdb copy retains only in-frame clones and omits some. The sample records 540,000 or so clones, 85% to 90% being singletons. Sequenced material: peripheral blood. Receptor source: a woman aged 45 to 65 with COVID-19, enrolled during active disease. Each CDR3 is given with its conserved first and last residue. Each record gives: D gene, J gene, V gene, clone size, CDR3 length, CDR3 protein, CDR3 DNA. D genes are given only for firm matches. The listing skips clone size in some rows; elsewhere it reads once, few, many or a size class.

TRBD2 TRBJ2-1 TRBV6-5 NA 15 CASRPLTSGNNEQFF TGTGCCAGCAGACCCCTGACTAGCGGGAACAATGAGCAGTTCTTC
NA TRBJ1-6 TRBV12-1 once 14 CASSFVQIRSPLHF TGTGCCAGCAGCTTTGTGCAGATTCGCTCACCCCTCCACTTT
NA TRBJ2-2 TRBV9 NA 14 CASSVDPDTGELFF TGTGCCAGCAGCGTAGACCCAGACACCGGGGAGCTGTTTTTT
NA TRBJ2-1 TRBV12-5 NA 15 CASGLLWGGGNEQFF TGTGCTAGTGGTTTGTTGTGGGGGGGCGGAAATGAGCAGTTCTTC
NA TRBJ2-1 TRBV30 NA 15 CAWEGVSPKYNEQFF TGTGCCTGGGAAGGAGTGAGCCCTAAGTACAATGAGCAGTTCTTC
NA TRBJ2-7 TRBV4-1 NA 13 CASSPGLSYEQYF TGCGCCAGCAGCCCCGGGTTGAGCTACGAGCAGTACTTC
TRBD1 TRBJ2-7 TRBV5-1 NA 15 CASSLGQGGFYEQYF TGCGCCAGCAGCTTGGGACAGGGGGGGTTCTACGAGCAGTACTTC
NA TRBJ1-6 TRBV19 NA 15 CASSPPRENNSPLHF TGTGCCAGTAGTCCCCCCCGGGAAAATAATTCACCCCTCCACTTT
NA TRBJ1-4 TRBV25-1 once 14 CASSSQPGNEKLFF TGTGCCAGCAGTTCTCAACCGGGGAATGAAAAACTGTTTTTT
NA TRBJ2-1 TRBV12-5 NA 12 CASGLAGHEQFF TGTGCTAGTGGTTTGGCAGGCCATGAGCAGTTCTTC
TRBD2 TRBJ2-5 TRBV5-1 NA 16 CASSPLLAGGQETQYF TGCGCCAGCAGCCCCCTATTAGCGGGGGGCCAAGAGACCCAGTACTTC
TRBD1 TRBJ2-7 TRBV18 NA 12 CASSPGGDREYF TGTGCCAGCTCCCCAGGGGGGGACAGGGAGTACTTC
NA TRBJ2-4 TRBV11-2 NA 15 CASSLVLVAKNIQYF TGTGCCAGCAGTTTGGTACTGGTAGCCAAAAACATTCAGTACTTC
NA TRBJ1-2 TRBV20-1 NA 12 CSASSGIRGYTF TGCAGTGCTAGTTCAGGGATCAGGGGCTACACCTTC
NA TRBJ2-1 TRBV7-3 NA 15 CASSLSGGPYNEQFF TGTGCCAGCAGCTTAAGCGGAGGTCCCTACAATGAGCAGTTCTTC
NA TRBJ2-5 TRBV6-5 NA 15 CACLRVTGFQETQYF TGTGCCTGTTTAAGGGTGACAGGATTCCAAGAGACCCAGTACTTC
NA TRBJ1-4 TRBV10-3 NA 13 CAISENTEEKLFF TGTGCCATCAGTGAGAACACCGAAGAAAAACTGTTTTTT
NA TRBJ1-6 TRBV5-1 NA 14 CASSPRGGTTPLHF TGCGCCAGCAGCCCGAGGGGGGGCACGACACCCCTCCACTTT
NA TRBJ2-2 TRBV6-5 NA 15 CASSYDPGWTGELFF TGTGCCAGCAGTTATGACCCAGGGTGGACCGGGGAGCTGTTTTTT
TRBD1 TRBJ2-7 TRBV5-4 NA 15 CASSLGGQDRYEQYF TGTGCCAGCAGCTTGGGTGGACAGGATCGCTACGAGCAGTACTTC
NA TRBJ1-2 TRBV6-5 NA 13 CASSYFGDGGYTF TGTGCCAGCAGTTACTTTGGCGACGGGGGCTACACCTTC
NA TRBJ2-1 TRBV30 NA 13 CAWSVLIPNEQFF TGTGCCTGGAGTGTACTCATCCCTAATGAGCAGTTCTTC
NA TRBJ2-3 TRBV11-3 NA 13 CASSELATDTQYF TGTGCCAGCAGCGAACTAGCCACAGATACGCAGTATTTT
TRBD1 TRBJ1-2 TRBV3-1/TRBV3-2 NA 18 CASSQFKGYRDSVHGYTF TGTGCCAGCAGCCAATTTAAGGGTTACCGGGACAGTGTACACGGCTACACCTTC
NA TRBJ2-5 TRBV24-1 NA 15 CATSDSVGAGETQYF TGTGCCACCAGTGATTCTGTGGGGGCAGGTGAGACCCAGTACTTC
TRBD1 TRBJ1-2 TRBV15 NA 17 CATSREYDRAFNYGYTF TGTGCCACCAGCAGAGAGTACGACAGGGCCTTTAACTATGGCTACACCTTC
TRBD2 TRBJ2-5 TRBV5-1 once 15 CASSFRLAGAETQYF TGCGCCAGCAGCTTCCGACTAGCGGGGGCGGAGACCCAGTACTTC
TRBD2 TRBJ2-1 TRBV4-1 NA 14 CASSQLAGNNEQFF TGCGCCAGCAGCCAACTAGCGGGGAACAATGAGCAGTTCTTC
TRBD1 TRBJ1-1 TRBV5-5 NA 13 CASSLGTGGEAFF TGTGCCAGCAGCTTGGGAACAGGGGGCGAAGCTTTCTTT
NA TRBJ2-7 TRBV5-1 NA 13 CASSPGNSYEQYF TGCGCCAGCAGCCCCGGGAACTCCTACGAGCAGTACTTC
TRBD2 TRBJ2-1 TRBV4-2 once 15 CASSPTGLASNEQFF TGTGCCAGCAGCCCCACGGGACTAGCGAGCAATGAGCAGTTCTTC
NA TRBJ2-7 TRBV14 NA 15 CASSPLGGRSYEQYF TGTGCCAGCAGCCCCCTCGGGGGACGCTCCTACGAGCAGTACTTC
TRBD1 TRBJ1-2 TRBV28 NA 12 CASSPGGYGYTF TGTGCCAGCAGTCCAGGGGGATATGGCTACACCTTC
NA TRBJ1-1 TRBV5-6 NA 13 CASSRPGTPKAFF TGTGCCAGCAGCCGACCTGGGACACCGAAAGCTTTCTTT
NA TRBJ1-1 TRBV6-5 NA 15 CASSRVYGMNTEAFF TGTGCCAGCAGCAGAGTATACGGGATGAACACTGAAGCTTTCTTT
TRBD1 TRBJ1-4 TRBV23-1 NA 19 CASSPPGTGGRATNEKLFF TGCGCCAGCAGTCCGCCCGGGACAGGGGGCAGGGCAACTAATGAAAAACTGTTTTTT